These 20 T cell receptor beta chains were sequenced from one sample in a study of PD-1 blockade in mismatch repair-deficient tumors. Only in-frame clones appear in the TCRdb table, and some are missing; sequencing was by immunoSEQ multiplex PCR. The profile covers about 68,000 clones, with almost 80% appearing a single time and roughly 6% taken by the ten largest. Sequenced material: peripheral blood, taken 2 weeks after starting pembrolizumab. These receptors all come from an adult with mismatch repair-deficient cancer.

This chain joins TRBV15 and TRBJ2-7, with TRBD2 matching 13 bases. The V gene's germline CDR1 is LNHNV and CDR2 YYDKDF (reference sequence). The CDR3 covers 17 residues. J lost 5 bases, V lost 0 bases, and 7 bases had no gene match. The DNA of the CDR3 is TGTGCCACCAGCAGAGATCGGACTAGCGGGAGTTCCCACGAGCAGTACTTC. Translation gives CATSRDRTSGSSHEQYF.

This clone was found once. J is TRBJ1-2 and V is TRBV4-1; the match to TRBD1 covers 8 bases. CDR3 length: 16 residues. Germline CDR1 reads MGHRA; CDR2 reads YSYEKL. V was clipped by 0 bases and J by 6 bases; unmatched bases: 9. The CDR3 here is CASSQETGGGVHGYTF. Written as DNA, the CDR3 is TGCGCCAGCAGCCAAGAAACAGGGGGTGGGGTCCATGGCTACACCTTC.

This chain links TRBV7-9 with TRBJ2-5; D is ambiguous. From germline, CDR1 is SEHNR and CDR2 FQNEAQ (reference sequence). V gave up 6 bases and J gave up 4 bases, with 18 bases separating them. The CDR3 length is 15 residues. The CDR3 DNA sequence: TGTGCCAGCAGAACCACCGAGGCTACTGCAGAGACCCAGTACTTC. Translated: CASRTTEATAETQYF.

This clone has only one observation. This rearrangement joins TRBV11-1 to TRBJ2-1, with TRBD2 matching 11 bases. Germline CDR1 and CDR2: SGHAT and FQDESV (reference sequence). With 5 bases clipped from V and 8 bases from J, the junction kept 2 bases outside the gene matches. This CDR3 has 13 amino acids. The CDR3 DNA reads TGTGCCAGCAGCACTAGCGGGAGCGATGAGCAGTTCTTC. It codes for CASSTSGSDEQFF.

This clone was detected only once. The CDR3 spells CASSDDRGIQETQYF. The DNA of the CDR3 is TGTGCCAGCAGCGACGACAGGGGGATTCAAGAGACCCAGTACTTC. The chain has TRBV7-9 and TRBJ2-5; TRBD1 agrees at 9 bases. J lost 2 bases, V lost 5 bases, and 6 bases had no gene match. Germline V gives CDR1 SEHNR, CDR2 FQNEAQ (reference sequence). The CDR3 length is 15 residues.

This clone has only one observation. This chain uses TRBV7-9 with TRBJ2-3, with 10 bases that match TRBD2. Looked up from germline, CDR1 is SEHNR and CDR2 is FQNEAQ (reference sequence). J gave up 7 bases and V 5 bases, and 6 bases lay outside the gene matches. The CDR3 is 14 amino acids. The CDR3 protein is CASSPGLASNTQYF. CDR3 nucleotide sequence: TGTGCCAGCAGCCCGGGACTAGCGTCAAATACGCAGTATTTT. The whole variable domain, remainder taken from reference TRBV7-9 and TRBJ2-3, is DTGVSQNPRHKITKRGQNVTFRCDPISEHNRLYWYRQTLGQGPEFLTYFQNEAQLEKSRLLSDRFSAERPKGSFSTLEIQRTEQGDSAMYLCASSPGLASNTQYFGPGTRLTVL.

The chain links TRBV11-3 to TRBJ1-2; a weak D match, TRBD1 (6 bases). Germline assignment: CDR1 SGHNT and CDR2 YENEEA. Trimming stripped 4 bases from V and 7 bases from J, with 10 bases between. CDR3 length equals 12 residues. The CDR3 is CASSSTGSGYTF. The CDR3 nucleotides are TGTGCCAGCAGCTCAACAGGGAGTGGCTACACCTTC.

Concerning this clone: The sample holds other DNA sequences that translate to the same CDR3. The rearrangement links TRBV5-1 to TRBJ2-1; D not resolved. The V and J ends lost 2 bases and 7 bases respectively, with 4 bases between them. CDR3 length equals 11 residues. Germline V gene data show CDR1 as SGHRS and CDR2 as YFSETQ. The chain's CDR3 is CASSFGNEQFF. CDR3 bases: TGCGCCAGCAGCTTCGGAAATGAGCAGTTCTTC.

The gene calls are TRBV7-8 and TRBJ2-1, with 11 nucleotides matching TRBD2. The junction had 7 bases not matched to a gene; V was cut back by 4 bases and J by 5 bases. Germline CDR1 reads SGHVS; CDR2 reads FQNEAQ. This CDR3 has 16 residues. CDR3 coding DNA: TGTGCCAGCAGCTGGACTAGCGGGCTCCTCCACAATGAGCAGTTCTTC. Amino acids: CASSWTSGLLHNEQFF.

The rearrangement links TRBV7-3 to TRBJ2-2; 9 bases are a match to TRBD2. J lost 4 bases, V lost 5 bases, and 8 bases had no gene match. This CDR3 spans 16 amino acids. The germline gives CDR1 SGHTA, CDR2 FQGTGA. This CDR3 reads CASSILAGASTGELFF. The CDR3 DNA follows: TGTGCCAGCAGCATCTTAGCGGGAGCAAGCACCGGGGAGCTGTTTTTT. Variable domain in full (rest from reference TRBV7-3 and TRBJ2-2): GAGVSQTPSNKVTEKGKYVELRCDPISGHTALYWYRQSLGQGPEFLIYFQGTGAADDSGLPNDRFFAVRPEGSVSTLKIQRTERGDSAVYLCASSILAGASTGELFFGEGSRLTVL.

J is TRBJ2-7 and V is TRBV20-1; D is ambiguous. The ends were cut back, 2 bases at V and 7 bases at J, with 6 bases in the middle. The CDR3 is 10 residues long. Germline loops: CDR1 DFQATT, CDR2 SNEGSKA (reference sequence). This CDR3 reads CSARLGEQYF. CDR3 DNA sequence: TGCAGTGCTAGATTGGGAGAGCAGTACTTC.

The chain combines TRBV5-8 with TRBJ2-1; D perhaps matches TRBD1 (6 bases). This CDR3 comprises 16 residues. From germline, CDR1 is SGHTS and CDR2 YDEGEE. V was trimmed by 0 bases and J by 1 base, leaving 11 bases between them. CDR3 sequence reads: CASSLGQVGSYNEQFF. The CDR3 DNA reads TGTGCCAGCAGCTTGGGACAGGTGGGTTCCTACAATGAGCAGTTCTTC. Full variable domain (missing parts from reference TRBV5-8 and TRBJ2-1): EAGVTQSPTHLIKTRGQQATLRCSPISGHTSVYWYQQALGLGLQFLLWYDEGEERNRGNFPPRFSGRQFPNYSSELNVNALELEDSALYLCASSLGQVGSYNEQFFGPGTRLTVL.

The V call is TRBV7-2, the J call TRBJ2-7; D remains ambiguous. Germline V gives CDR1 SGHTA, CDR2 FQGNSA. Trimming took 1 base from V and 0 from J, leaving 13 bases between them. CDR3 length equals 16 residues. The CDR3 DNA is TGTGCCAGCAGCTTAGTCCTTAGAGACTTCTCCTACGAGCAGTACTTC. This gives the protein CASSLVLRDFSYEQYF.

The rearrangement joins TRBV6-4 to TRBJ2-2; D is unclear. V was trimmed by 0 bases and J by 7 bases, leaving 6 bases between them. The CDR3 consists of 13 residues. CDR1 and CDR2 from the germline V gene are MRHNA and SNTAGT. Here the CDR3 DNA reads TGTGCCAGCAGTGACTCGATGGGCGGGGAGCTGTTTTTT. It specifies CASSDSMGGELFF.

This CDR3 reads CASSGTLGQPQHF. In DNA form, the CDR3 reads TGTGCCAGCAGCGGTACCCTAGGGCAGCCCCAGCATTTT. V and J are TRBV5-8 and TRBJ1-5; D is unclear. The length of the CDR3 is 13 residues. Trimming left V 4 bases short and J 7 bases short, with 12 bases between. Per germline, CDR1 SGHTS and CDR2 YDEGEE.

The CDR3 region is CASRRQGFEQYF. Written as DNA, the CDR3 is TGTGCCAGCAGGCGACAGGGCTTCGAGCAGTACTTC. V and J are TRBV6-5 and TRBJ2-7; 7 bases are a match to TRBD1. The trim removed 6 bases at V and 6 bases at J, leaving 5 bases unmatched. This CDR3 spans 12 amino acids. Germline V gene data show CDR1 as MNHEY and CDR2 as SVGAGI.

CDR3 protein: CASSISLAGKGDTQYF. The CDR3 nucleotides are TGTGCCAGTAGTATAAGCCTAGCGGGAAAGGGGGATACGCAGTATTTT. The V call is TRBV19, the J call TRBJ2-3; 9 nucleotides agree with TRBD2. This CDR3 spans 16 amino acids. The V segment lost 2 bases and the J segment 6 bases; nucleotides outside the gene matches: 9. Germline V gives CDR1 LNHDA, CDR2 SQIVND (reference sequence).

V and J are TRBV30 and TRBJ1-5, with TRBD1 matching 8 bases. The V and J ends lost 0 bases and 0 bases, in that order; junction bases with no gene match: 7. Germline assignment: CDR1 GTSNPN and CDR2 SVGIG (reference sequence). The CDR3 runs to 17 residues. The CDR3 DNA reads TGTGCCTGGAGTGTGGACAGGGTGAGGGTTAGCAATCAGCCCCAGCATTTT. This encodes CAWSVDRVRVSNQPQHF.

This clone occurred once. The V gene is TRBV6-1, the J gene TRBJ2-1; no clear D. The CDR3 is 15 residues long. The ends were cut back, 2 bases at V and 2 bases at J, with 10 bases in the middle. Germline values: CDR1 MNHNS, CDR2 SASEGT. CDR3 region: CASSELVEPYNEQFF. DNA of the CDR3: TGTGCCAGCAGTGAATTGGTGGAGCCCTACAATGAGCAGTTCTTC.

The gene calls are TRBV27 and TRBJ2-7, with TRBD2 identical over 7 bases. Germline values: CDR1 MNHEY, CDR2 SMNVEV (reference sequence). The CDR3 loop spans 15 amino acids. V lost 4 bases, J lost 3 bases, and 9 bases stayed unmatched. The CDR3 DNA follows: TGTGCCAGCAGTTCGGCGGGAGATTCGGTCTACGAGCAGTACTTC. Translating it yields CASSSAGDSVYEQYF.